The 21 T cell receptor beta chains given below trace back to one sample, sequenced in a study of CD8 T cells in ankylosing spondylitis. Findings and caveats of the study: It appeared that ankylosing spondylitis blood was characterized by a TCR beta motif of several highly homologous variants.

Antigen specificity for these receptors is unknown. TCRdb analysed the 5' RACE reads with MiXCR anew, one entry per CDR3 protein. The data contain 700,000 or so distinct CDR3 sequences, 19% of them singletons. Sequenced material: blood, either unsorted or a sorted T cell fraction (not recorded which). The receptors stem from a male donor with ankylosing spondylitis.

The V and J genes are TRBV12-3 or TRBV12-4 and TRBJ2-1, with a possible D match to TRBD2 (6 bases). CDR3 length: 15 residues. V was pared by 5 bases and J by 9 bases, with 20 bases between. This chain's CDR3 is CASSPGSWGVGEQFF. The CDR3 nucleotides are TGTGCCAGCAGTCCCGGTTCCTGGGGGGTCGGTGAGCAGTTCTTC.

This clonotype was found a few times. V is TRBV27 and J is TRBJ2-1; 8 bases agree with TRBD2. Germline V lookup: CDR1 MNHEY, CDR2 SMNVEV (reference sequence). The trim removed 8 bases at V and 0 bases at J, leaving 3 bases unmatched. The CDR3 covers 14 residues. CDR3 coding DNA: TGTGCCAGCGGGCTAGCGGGCTCCTACAATGAGCAGTTCTTC. Protein sequence: CASGLAGSYNEQFF.

This clonotype was counted between two and nine times. The V and J genes are TRBV7-8 and TRBJ1-2, with D hard to call. Trimming removed 5 bases at V and 6 bases at J, with 13 bases between. Germline CDR1 and CDR2: SGHVS and FQNEAQ. The CDR3 loop spans 13 amino acids. DNA for the CDR3: TGTGCCAGCAGCCCCGACCGTCGTGATGGCTACACCTTC. Translation gives CASSPDRRDGYTF.

The chain has TRBV12-3 or TRBV12-4 and TRBJ2-5; D call uncertain. The CDR3 totals 11 residues. Deletions cut 6 bases from V and 5 bases from J, with 7 bases between. CDR3: CASRSVETQYF. CDR3 nucleotide sequence: TGTGCCAGCAGGTCGGTCGAGACCCAGTACTTC.

This chain joins TRBV20-1 and TRBJ2-7; 10 bases map to TRBD2. Germline V CDR1 and CDR2: DFQATT, SNEGSKA (reference sequence). Unmatched junction bases numbered 12, after V lost 4 bases and J lost 9 bases. The CDR3 extends over 14 amino acids. The CDR3 region is CSATLAGANGGQYF. The CDR3 DNA is TGCAGTGCTACCCTAGCGGGAGCTAATGGTGGGCAGTACTTC.

The rearrangement uses TRBV20-1 and TRBJ1-2; the D gene is possibly TRBD1 (5 bases). V lost 6 bases to trimming and J lost 3 bases, with 14 bases between them. CDR3 length: 13 amino acids. Per germline, CDR1 DFQATT and CDR2 SNEGSKA (reference sequence). CDR3 sequence: CSASETAYYGYTF. The CDR3 nucleotides are TGCAGTGCATCAGAGACAGCCTACTATGGCTACACCTTC.

This rearrangement joins TRBV24-1 to TRBJ1-4; a possible D gene is TRBD1 (6 bases). V lost 2 bases to trimming and J lost 8 bases, with 14 bases between them. Germline V gives CDR1 KGHDR, CDR2 SFDVKD. The CDR3 runs to 15 residues. CDR3 sequence (DNA): TGTGCCACCAGTGATTCACGACAGGAGGAGGAAAAACTGTTTTTT. This translates into CATSDSRQEEEKLFF.

J is TRBJ2-1 and V is TRBV15; 7 nucleotides match TRBD2. J was trimmed by 2 bases and V by 3 bases; bases with no gene match: 1. The CDR3 consists of 14 residues. Germline lookup yields CDR1 LNHNV and CDR2 YYDKDF (reference sequence). DNA for the CDR3: TGTGCCACCAGCAGGGCGGGGGCCTACAATGAGCAGTTCTTC. Translated: CATSRAGAYNEQFF.

The chain links TRBV6-1 to TRBJ1-2, with D possibly being TRBD1 (6 bases). The V end lost 7 bases, the J end lost 1 base, and 16 bases lay between the germline ends. Germline-derived CDR1 and CDR2 are MNHNS and SASEGT. There are 15 residues in the CDR3. CDR3 in DNA: TGTGCCAGCACGGCTAGTCCAGGGGTTAACTATGGCTACACCTTC. It codes for CASTASPGVNYGYTF.

The V call is TRBV6-1, the J call TRBJ1-5, with a possible D match to TRBD1 (5 bases). V was shortened by 6 bases and J by 5 bases, with 17 bases between the two germline ends. Germline-derived CDR1 and CDR2 are MNHNS and SASEGT. The CDR3 consists of 15 residues. DNA of the CDR3: TGTGCCAGCAGCCAGGGACGGGACGGGGATCAGCCCCAGCATTTT. Translating it yields CASSQGRDGDQPQHF.

This rearrangement joins TRBV28 to TRBJ2-7; D is possibly TRBD1 (6 bases). Germline V gene data show CDR1 as MDHEN and CDR2 as SYDVKM. This CDR3 is built from 15 residues. V was cut by 10 bases and J by 4 bases, with 23 bases left in between. CDR3 amino acids: CATSGGQREGYEQYF. Written as DNA, the CDR3 is TGTGCCACCTCTGGGGGCCAGCGTGAGGGATACGAGCAGTACTTC.

This clonotype was seen just once. The rearrangement links TRBV20-1 to TRBJ2-7; the D gene is possibly TRBD2 (6 bases). Germline-derived CDR1 and CDR2 are DFQATT and SNEGSKA (reference sequence). V lost 5 bases and J lost 0, with 14 bases in between. There are 14 residues in the CDR3. CDR3: CSALIRGASYEQYF. CDR3 bases: TGCAGTGCTCTGATACGCGGGGCCTCCTACGAGCAGTACTTC.

This clonotype appeared a few times. The chain has TRBV20-1 and TRBJ2-6; TRBD1 matches 9 bases. Unmatched junction bases numbered 3, after V lost 6 bases and J lost 0 bases. CDR1 DFQATT and CDR2 SNEGSKA come from the germline V gene (reference sequence). CDR3 length: 15 residues. This CDR3 is CSAPTGGSGANVLTF. The CDR3 DNA is TGCAGTGCCCCGACAGGGGGCTCTGGGGCCAACGTCCTGACTTTC.

The chain joins TRBV5-5 to TRBJ2-3; D call uncertain. The germline CDR1 and CDR2 sequences are SGHKS and YYEKEE (reference sequence). V lost 1 base, J lost 4 bases, and 16 bases lay in between. The length of the CDR3 is 16 residues. CDR3 DNA: TGTGCCAGCAGCTTGAGTACTGGGTTTCGGGCAGATACGCAGTATTTT. It translates to CASSLSTGFRADTQYF.

This clonotype showed up just a few times. The V and J genes are TRBV29-1 and TRBJ2-5, with D tentatively TRBD2 (5 bases). Germline V CDR1 and CDR2: SQVTM, ANQGSEA. This CDR3 has 14 amino acids. Trimming took 2 bases from V and 5 from J, leaving 15 bases between them. The CDR3 bases are TGCAGCGTTGAACCTTTCCCGCGAGGGGAGACCCAGTACTTC. It yields the protein CSVEPFPRGETQYF.

This clonotype occurred a few times. The chain combines TRBV7-9 with TRBJ1-1; TRBD1 is a possible D gene (5 bases). With 1 base removed from V and 4 bases from J, the gap between germline ends came to 13 bases. This CDR3 is built from 15 residues. The germline V gene has CDR1 SEHNR and CDR2 FQNEAQ (reference sequence). CDR3 in DNA: TGTGCCAGCAGCTTAGGGTCCGGGGCTGGCACTGAAGCTTTCTTT. Translated, it gives CASSLGSGAGTEAFF.

This clonotype came up a few times. The chain uses TRBV6-5 and TRBJ1-4; 10 positions agree with TRBD1. The CDR3 is made up of 16 amino acids. Looked up from germline, CDR1 is MNHEY and CDR2 is SVGAGI. J was trimmed by 8 bases and V by 4 bases; bases with no gene match: 10. The CDR3 nucleotides read TGTGCCAGCAGTTCGACAGGGGGCCCGACGGAGGAAAAACTGTTTTTT. This gives the protein CASSSTGGPTEEKLFF.

This clonotype has a handful of counts. The J gene is TRBJ2-5, the V gene TRBV10-3; 9 nucleotides agree with TRBD2. The germline V gene has CDR1 ENHRY and CDR2 SYGVKD. CDR3 length: 13 residues. J gave up 0 bases and V 11 bases, and 4 bases lay outside the gene matches. CDR3 nucleotide sequence: TGTGCCGCCAGCGGGGGGTACCAAGAGACCCAGTACTTC. Its translation is CAASGGYQETQYF.

This clonotype was detected only a few times. This chain links TRBV6-2 or TRBV6-3 with TRBJ1-6; 7 nucleotides align to TRBD1. This CDR3 has 14 residues. The germline V gene encodes CDR1 MNHEY and CDR2 SVGEGT. Unmatched junction bases numbered 8, after V lost 6 bases and J lost 9 bases. In DNA form, the CDR3 reads TGTGCCAGCAGCCCCCGACAGGGAAGTTCACCCCTCCACTTT. Its translation: CASSPRQGSSPLHF.

The table lists this clonotype with a few counts. V gene TRBV2 combines with J gene TRBJ2-7; 8 bases fit TRBD1. The CDR3 is 14 residues long. The V gene's germline CDR1 is SNHLY and CDR2 FYNNEI. The ends lost 7 bases at V and 1 base at J; junction bases unmatched: 6. The CDR3 DNA sequence: TGTGCCAGCAATGCAGGGGGCTGGTCCTACGAGCAGTACTTC. This translates into CASNAGGWSYEQYF.

This rearrangement joins TRBV3-1 to TRBJ2-3; 12 bases line up with TRBD2. Trimming at V came to 1 base and at J to 0 bases, leaving 11 bases not matched to a gene. CDR1 is LGHDT, CDR2 YNNKEL, per germline (reference sequence). The CDR3 is 20 residues long. In DNA, the CDR3 is TGTGCCAGCAGCCAAGGGGGGCGTTCTAGCGGGAGGGTTAGCACAGATACGCAGTATTTT. Amino acid sequence: CASSQGGRSSGRVSTDTQYF.